Here is one TCR beta chain with its context. CDR3 length: 12 amino acids. Trimming cost V 3 bases and J 8 bases, with 9 bases left between them. Germline CDR1 MDHEN, CDR2 SYDVKM. Researchers partitioned CD4+ cells into CD45RA+ naive and CD45RA-negative memory subsets. This entry comes from a study of shared clonotypes between healthy human individuals. Measured with immunoSEQ multiplex PCR; TCRdb has only the in-frame clones, and not every one. The table lists fewer than 400,000 clones, under 80% of them singletons. The J gene is TRBJ2-3, the V gene TRBV28, with D tentatively TRBD1 or TRBD2 (6 bases each). This sequence was found in a man younger than 40 in good health. The material sequenced was memory CD4+ T cells sorted from blood. Indicated subset: CD45RA-negative fraction. The CDR3: CASSFSGATQYF. DNA for the CDR3: TGTGCCAGCAGTTTCTCGGGGGCTACGCAGTATTTT.